These T cell receptor beta chains were read from a single sample in a study of CD8 T cells in ankylosing spondylitis. TCRdb fed the 5' RACE reads into MiXCR, producing one record per CDR3 protein. The sample holds some 840,000 distinct CDR3 sequences, about 11% seen once. The specimen was blood, either unsorted or a sorted T cell fraction (not recorded which). These receptors originate from a male donor with ankylosing spondylitis. Each CDR3 is given with its conserved first and last residue. Expanded clones are given a class, and other clones once, few, many or no size at all.

v_call,j_call,clone_size,cdr3_aa
TRBV10-1,TRBJ1-5,few,CASSERAEGSNQPQHF
TRBV6-1,TRBJ1-5,.,CASSELGRGRNQPQHF
TRBV28,TRBJ1-5,few,CASSLPGGANQPQHF
TRBV29-1,TRBJ2-7,few,CSVGGVSYEQYF
TRBV27,TRBJ2-7,few,CATRRQAGDEQYF
TRBV4-3,TRBJ1-4,.,CASSQDYWGALSINEKLFF
TRBV29-1,TRBJ1-2,.,CSVTSNVENYGYTF
TRBV29-1,TRBJ2-5,.,CSVVGRPAQETQYF
TRBV20-1,TRBJ1-5,.,CSVGGQGIQPQHF
TRBV5-1,TRBJ1-2,few,CASSTGEKHGYTF
TRBV6-5,TRBJ2-3,few,CASSYSLEEGATDTQYF
TRBV5-1,TRBJ1-1,many,CASSLGDRGAEAFF
TRBV6-1,TRBJ1-5,many,CASSLQGRMGNQPQHF
TRBV27,TRBJ2-7,few,CASSSPSGTGGYEQYF
TRBV3-1,TRBJ2-7,few,CASSRGPMGEQYF
TRBV12-3/TRBV12-4,TRBJ1-2,few,CASSFPGRNNYGYTF
TRBV6-5,TRBJ1-2,.,CASSYGGAGYGYTF
TRBV7-2,TRBJ1-1,few,CASSLSRTAPDTEAFF
TRBV12-3/TRBV12-4,TRBJ2-1,.,CASRGQVGYNEQFF
TRBV10-3,TRBJ1-1,.,CAISVGLGNTEAFF
TRBV20-1,TRBJ1-1,many,CSARKGMDTEAFF
TRBV5-1,TRBJ2-5,few,CASSPRQLLETQYF
TRBV6-1,TRBJ1-6,.,CASSRTDGSYNSPLHF
TRBV18,TRBJ2-5,.,CASSPDLDLQETQYF
TRBV28,TRBJ2-2,.,CGCSTGNTGELFF
TRBV6-5,TRBJ2-7,many,CASSYGGWVYF
TRBV3-1,TRBJ1-1,.,CASGVTGLAFF
TRBV5-5,TRBJ2-7,.,CASSLRLYEQYF
TRBV7-2,TRBJ2-7,.,CASRPDRPSYEQYF
TRBV29-1,TRBJ1-2,.,CSGEVIGDRGYGYTF
TRBV4-3,TRBJ1-2,.,CASSQGAPGQGYGYTF